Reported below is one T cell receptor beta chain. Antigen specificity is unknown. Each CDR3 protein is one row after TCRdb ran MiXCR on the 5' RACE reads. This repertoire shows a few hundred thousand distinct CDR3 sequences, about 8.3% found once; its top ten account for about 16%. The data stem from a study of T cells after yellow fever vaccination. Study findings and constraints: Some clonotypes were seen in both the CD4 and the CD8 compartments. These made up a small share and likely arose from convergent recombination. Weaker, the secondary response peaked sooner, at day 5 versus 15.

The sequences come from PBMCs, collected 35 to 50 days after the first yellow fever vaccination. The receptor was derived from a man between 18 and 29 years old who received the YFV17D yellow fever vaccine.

Here the CDR3 DNA reads TGTGCCAGCAGTTCCTCCTCAGGGGGCCAAGAGACCCAGTACTTC. Protein sequence: CASSSSSGGQETQYF. The J gene is TRBJ2-5, the V gene TRBV27; TRBD1 agrees at 7 bases. Per germline, CDR1 MNHEY and CDR2 SMNVEV (reference sequence). This CDR3 is 15 amino acids long. J gave up 1 base and V 4 bases, and 6 bases lay outside the gene matches.